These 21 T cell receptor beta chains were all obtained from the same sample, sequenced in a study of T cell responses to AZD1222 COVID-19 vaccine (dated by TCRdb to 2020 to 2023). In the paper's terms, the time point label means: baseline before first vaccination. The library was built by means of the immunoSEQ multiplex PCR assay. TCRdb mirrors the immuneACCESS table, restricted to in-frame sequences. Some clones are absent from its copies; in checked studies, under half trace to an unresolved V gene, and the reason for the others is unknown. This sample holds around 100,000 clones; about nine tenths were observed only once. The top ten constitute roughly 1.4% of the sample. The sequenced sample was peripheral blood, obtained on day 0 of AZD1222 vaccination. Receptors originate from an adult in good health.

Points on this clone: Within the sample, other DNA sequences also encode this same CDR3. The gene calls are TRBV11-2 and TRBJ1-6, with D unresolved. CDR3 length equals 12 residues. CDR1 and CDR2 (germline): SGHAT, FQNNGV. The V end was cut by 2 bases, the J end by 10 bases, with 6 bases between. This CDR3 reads CASSLRNSPLHF. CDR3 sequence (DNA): TGTGCCAGCAGCTTAAGGAACTCACCCCTCCACTTT. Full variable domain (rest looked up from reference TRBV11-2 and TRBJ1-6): EAGVAQSPRYKIIEKRQSVAFWCNPISGHATLYWYQQILGQGPKLLIQFQNNGVVDDSQLPKDRFSAERLKGVDSTLKIQPAKLEDSAVYLCASSLRNSPLHFGNGTRLTVT.

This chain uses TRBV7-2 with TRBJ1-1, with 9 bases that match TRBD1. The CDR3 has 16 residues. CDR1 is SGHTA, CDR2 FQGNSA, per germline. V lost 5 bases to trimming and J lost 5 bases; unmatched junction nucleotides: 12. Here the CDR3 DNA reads TGTGCCAGCAGCCTCCGCCCGGGACAGGGCGGAACTGAAGCTTTCTTT. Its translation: CASSLRPGQGGTEAFF.

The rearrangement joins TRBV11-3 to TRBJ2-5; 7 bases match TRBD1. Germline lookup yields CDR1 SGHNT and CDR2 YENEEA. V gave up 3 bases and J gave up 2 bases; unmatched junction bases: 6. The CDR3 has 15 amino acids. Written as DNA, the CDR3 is TGTGCCAGCAGCTTGGGACAGAACTATCAAGAGACCCAGTACTTC. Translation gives CASSLGQNYQETQYF.

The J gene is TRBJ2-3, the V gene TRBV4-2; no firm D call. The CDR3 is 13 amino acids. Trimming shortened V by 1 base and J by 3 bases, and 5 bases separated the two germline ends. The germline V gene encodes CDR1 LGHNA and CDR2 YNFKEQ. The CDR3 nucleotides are TGTGCCAGCAGCCAAGGCCCGACAGATACGCAGTATTTT. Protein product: CASSQGPTDTQYF.

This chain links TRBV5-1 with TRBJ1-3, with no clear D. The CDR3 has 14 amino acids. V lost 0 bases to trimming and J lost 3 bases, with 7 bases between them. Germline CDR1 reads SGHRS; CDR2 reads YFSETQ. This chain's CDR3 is CASSLDVSGNTIYF. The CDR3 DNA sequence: TGCGCCAGCAGCTTGGACGTCAGTGGAAACACCATATATTTT.

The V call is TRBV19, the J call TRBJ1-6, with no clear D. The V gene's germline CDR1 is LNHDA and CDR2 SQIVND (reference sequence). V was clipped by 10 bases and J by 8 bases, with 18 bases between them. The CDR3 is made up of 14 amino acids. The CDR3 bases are TGTGCCACCTCCGACGGGATGGAATATTCACCCCTCCACTTT. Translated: CATSDGMEYSPLHF.

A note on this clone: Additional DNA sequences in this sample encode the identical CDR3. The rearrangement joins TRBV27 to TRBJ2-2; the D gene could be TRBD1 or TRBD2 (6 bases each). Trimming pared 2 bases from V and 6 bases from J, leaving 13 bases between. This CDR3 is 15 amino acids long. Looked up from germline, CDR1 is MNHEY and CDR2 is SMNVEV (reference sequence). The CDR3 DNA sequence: TGTGCCAGCAGTTTAGTCCGAGGGGGGCCCGGGGAGCTGTTTTTT. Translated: CASSLVRGGPGELFF.

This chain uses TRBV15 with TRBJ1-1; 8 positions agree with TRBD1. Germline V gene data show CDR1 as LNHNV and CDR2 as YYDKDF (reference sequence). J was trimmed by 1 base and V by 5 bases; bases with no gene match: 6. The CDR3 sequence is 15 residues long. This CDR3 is CATSAQGGKNTEAFF. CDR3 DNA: TGTGCCACCAGCGCACAGGGGGGAAAGAACACTGAAGCTTTCTTT.

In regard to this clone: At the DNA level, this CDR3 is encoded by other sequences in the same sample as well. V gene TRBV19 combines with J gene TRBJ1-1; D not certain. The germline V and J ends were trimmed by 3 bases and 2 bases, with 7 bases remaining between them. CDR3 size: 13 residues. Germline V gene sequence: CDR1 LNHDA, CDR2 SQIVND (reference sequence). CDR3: CASSIKGNTEAFF. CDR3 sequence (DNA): TGTGCCAGTAGTATTAAGGGAAACACTGAAGCTTTCTTT.

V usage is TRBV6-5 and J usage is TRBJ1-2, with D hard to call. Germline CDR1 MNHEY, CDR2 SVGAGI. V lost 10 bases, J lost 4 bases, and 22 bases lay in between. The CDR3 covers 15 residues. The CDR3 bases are TGTGCCATCGAATACGACACCGACTTCTTCTATGGCTACACCTTC. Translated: CAIEYDTDFFYGYTF.

The CDR3 loop reads CASSLWTLQETQYF. CDR3 nucleotide sequence: TGTGCCAGCAGCTTATGGACACTCCAAGAGACCCAGTACTTC. The chain has TRBV11-2 and TRBJ2-5, with a tentative D call TRBD1 (5 bases). There are 14 residues in the CDR3. Looked up from germline, CDR1 is SGHAT and CDR2 is FQNNGV. Trimming removed 2 bases from V and 1 base from J, with 8 bases in between.

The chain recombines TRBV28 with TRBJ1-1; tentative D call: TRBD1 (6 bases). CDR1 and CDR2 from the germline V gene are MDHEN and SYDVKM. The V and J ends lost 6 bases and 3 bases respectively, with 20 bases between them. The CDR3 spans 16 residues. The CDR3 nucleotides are TGTGCCAGCAGCTCTCCGTGGGGGGCAAAAGACACTGAAGCTTTCTTT. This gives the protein CASSSPWGAKDTEAFF.

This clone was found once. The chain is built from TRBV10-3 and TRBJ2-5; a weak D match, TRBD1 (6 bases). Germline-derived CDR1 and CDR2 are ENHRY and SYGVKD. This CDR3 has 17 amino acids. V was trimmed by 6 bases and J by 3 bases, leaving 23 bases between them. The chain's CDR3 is CAISSDPRRTDEETQYF. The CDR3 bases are TGTGCCATCAGCAGCGACCCCCGACGGACAGACGAAGAGACCCAGTACTTC.

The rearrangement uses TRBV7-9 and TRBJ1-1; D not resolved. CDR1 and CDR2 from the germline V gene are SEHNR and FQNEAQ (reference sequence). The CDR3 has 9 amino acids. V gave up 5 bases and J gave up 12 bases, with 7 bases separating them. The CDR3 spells CASSPISFF. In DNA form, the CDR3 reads TGTGCCAGCAGCCCCATATCTTTCTTT.

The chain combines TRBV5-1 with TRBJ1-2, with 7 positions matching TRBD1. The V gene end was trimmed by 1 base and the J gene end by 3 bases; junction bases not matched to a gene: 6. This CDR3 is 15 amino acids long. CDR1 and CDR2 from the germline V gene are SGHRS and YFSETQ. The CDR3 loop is CASSLLRTGDYGYTF. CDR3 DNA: TGCGCCAGCAGCTTGCTCCGGACAGGAGACTATGGCTACACCTTC.

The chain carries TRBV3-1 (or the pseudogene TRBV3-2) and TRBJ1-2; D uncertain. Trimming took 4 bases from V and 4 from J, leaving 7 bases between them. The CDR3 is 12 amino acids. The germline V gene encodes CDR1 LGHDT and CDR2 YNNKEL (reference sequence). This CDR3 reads CASSLKSYGYTF. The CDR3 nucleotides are TGTGCCAGCAGCCTCAAAAGCTATGGCTACACCTTC.

The CDR3 DNA reads TGTGCCAGCAGTTTACCCTTACAGGGGACAGATACGCAGTATTTT. This codes for CASSLPLQGTDTQYF. This chain uses TRBV28 with TRBJ2-3; TRBD1 matches at 7 bases. Trimming took 2 bases from V and 3 from J; bases not matched to a gene: 5. The CDR3 is 15 residues long. The V gene's germline CDR1 is MDHEN and CDR2 SYDVKM.

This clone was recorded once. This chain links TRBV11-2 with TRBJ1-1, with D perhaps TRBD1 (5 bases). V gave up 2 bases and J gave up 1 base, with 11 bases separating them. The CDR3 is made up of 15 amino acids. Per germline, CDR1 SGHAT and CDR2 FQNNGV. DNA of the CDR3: TGTGCCAGCAGCTTACGAGGGGCGGGGAACACTGAAGCTTTCTTT. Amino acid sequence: CASSLRGAGNTEAFF.

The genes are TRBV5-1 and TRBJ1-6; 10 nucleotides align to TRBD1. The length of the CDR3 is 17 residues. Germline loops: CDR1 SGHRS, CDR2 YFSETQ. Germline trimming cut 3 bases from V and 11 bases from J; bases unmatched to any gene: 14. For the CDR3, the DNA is TGCGCCAGCAGCTATAACCTGGGACAGGGGTATCGGGCACCCCTCCACTTT. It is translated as CASSYNLGQGYRAPLHF.

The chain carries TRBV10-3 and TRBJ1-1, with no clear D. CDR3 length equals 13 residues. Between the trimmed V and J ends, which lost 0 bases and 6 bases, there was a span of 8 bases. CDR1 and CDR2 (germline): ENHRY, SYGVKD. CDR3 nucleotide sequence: TGTGCCATCAGTGAGTCGGTGGGGTCTGAAGCTTTCTTT. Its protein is CAISESVGSEAFF.

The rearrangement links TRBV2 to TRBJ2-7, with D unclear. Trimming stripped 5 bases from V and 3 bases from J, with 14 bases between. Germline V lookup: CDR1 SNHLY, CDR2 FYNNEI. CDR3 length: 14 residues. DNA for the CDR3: TGTGCCAGCAGTCCCGACGGAAGCGTCTACGAGCAGTACTTC. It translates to CASSPDGSVYEQYF.